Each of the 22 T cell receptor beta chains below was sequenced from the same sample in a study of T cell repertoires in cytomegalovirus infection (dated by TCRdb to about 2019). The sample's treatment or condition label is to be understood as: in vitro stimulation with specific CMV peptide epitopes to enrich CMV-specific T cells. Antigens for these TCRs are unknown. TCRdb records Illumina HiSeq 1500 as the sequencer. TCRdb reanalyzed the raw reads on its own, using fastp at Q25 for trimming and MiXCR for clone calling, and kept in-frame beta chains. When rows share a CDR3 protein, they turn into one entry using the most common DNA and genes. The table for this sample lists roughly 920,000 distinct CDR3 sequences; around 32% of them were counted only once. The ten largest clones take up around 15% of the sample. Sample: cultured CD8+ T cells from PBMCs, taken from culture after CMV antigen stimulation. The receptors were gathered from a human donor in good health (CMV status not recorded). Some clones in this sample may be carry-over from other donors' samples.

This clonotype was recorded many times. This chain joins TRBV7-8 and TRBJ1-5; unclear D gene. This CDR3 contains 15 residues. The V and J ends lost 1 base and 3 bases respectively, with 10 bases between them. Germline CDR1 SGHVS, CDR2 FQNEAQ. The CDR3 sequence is CASSLVPGFNQPQHF. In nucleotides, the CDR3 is TGTGCCAGCAGCTTAGTTCCCGGGTTCAATCAGCCCCAGCATTTT.

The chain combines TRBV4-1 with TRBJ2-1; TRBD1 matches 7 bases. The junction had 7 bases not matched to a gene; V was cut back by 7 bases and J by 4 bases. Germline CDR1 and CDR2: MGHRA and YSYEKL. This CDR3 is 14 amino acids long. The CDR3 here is CASNPGTAYNEQFF. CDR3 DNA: TGCGCCAGCAATCCCGGGACAGCTTACAATGAGCAGTTCTTC.

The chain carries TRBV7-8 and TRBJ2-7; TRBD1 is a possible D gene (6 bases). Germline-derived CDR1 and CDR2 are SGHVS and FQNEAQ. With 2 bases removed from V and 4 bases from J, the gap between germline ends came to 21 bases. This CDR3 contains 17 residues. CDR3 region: CASSLREAGMGAYEQYV. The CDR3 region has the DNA TGTGCCAGCAGCTTACGAGAGGCCGGGATGGGGGCTTACGAGCAGTACGTC.

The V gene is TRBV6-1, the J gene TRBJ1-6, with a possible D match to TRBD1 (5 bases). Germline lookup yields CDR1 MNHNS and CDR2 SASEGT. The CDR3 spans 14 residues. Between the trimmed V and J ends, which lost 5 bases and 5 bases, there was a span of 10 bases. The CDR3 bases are TGTGCCAGCAGTTACGACAGCCATAATTCACCCCTCCACTTT. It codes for CASSYDSHNSPLHF.

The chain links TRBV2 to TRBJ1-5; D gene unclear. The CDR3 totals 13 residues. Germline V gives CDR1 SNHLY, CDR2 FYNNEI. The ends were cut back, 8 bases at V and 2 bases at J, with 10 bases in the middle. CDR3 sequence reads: CASEGRGNQPQHF. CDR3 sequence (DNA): TGTGCCAGCGAAGGGAGGGGCAATCAGCCCCAGCATTTT. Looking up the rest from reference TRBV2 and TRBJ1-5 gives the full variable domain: EPEVTQTPSHQVTQMGQEVILRCVPISNHLYFYWYRQILGQKVEFLVSFYNNEISEKSEIFDDQFSVERPDGSNFTLKIRSTKLEDSAMYFCASEGRGNQPQHFGDGTRLSIL.

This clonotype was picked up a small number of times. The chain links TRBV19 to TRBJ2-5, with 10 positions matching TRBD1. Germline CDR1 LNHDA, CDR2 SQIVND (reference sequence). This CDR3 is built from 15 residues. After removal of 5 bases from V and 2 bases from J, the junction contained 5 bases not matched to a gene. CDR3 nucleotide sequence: TGTGCCAGTAGTGCCCGGGACAGGGGACAAGAGACCCAGTACTTC. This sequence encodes CASSARDRGQETQYF.

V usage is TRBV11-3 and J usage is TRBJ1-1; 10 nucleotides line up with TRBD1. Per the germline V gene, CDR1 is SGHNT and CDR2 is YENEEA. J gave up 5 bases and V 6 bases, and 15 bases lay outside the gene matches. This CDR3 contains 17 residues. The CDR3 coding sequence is TGTGCCAGCAGTCCGGGACAGGGGCGCGGGGGAGGTACTGAAGCTTTCTTT. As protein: CASSPGQGRGGGTEAFF.

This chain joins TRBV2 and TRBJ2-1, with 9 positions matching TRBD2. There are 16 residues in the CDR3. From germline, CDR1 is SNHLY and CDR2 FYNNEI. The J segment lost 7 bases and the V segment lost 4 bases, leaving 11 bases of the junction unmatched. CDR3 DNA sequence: TGTGCCAGCAGTGTTCGGGCGGGGGGGCTTTTTAATGAGCAGTTCTTC. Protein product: CASSVRAGGLFNEQFF.

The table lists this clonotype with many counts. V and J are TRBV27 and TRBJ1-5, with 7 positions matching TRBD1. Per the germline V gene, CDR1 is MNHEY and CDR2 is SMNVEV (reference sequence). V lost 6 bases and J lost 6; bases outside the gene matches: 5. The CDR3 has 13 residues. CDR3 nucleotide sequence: TGTGCCAGCAGCTTAAACAGGGGTCAGCCCCAGCATTTT. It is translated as CASSLNRGQPQHF.

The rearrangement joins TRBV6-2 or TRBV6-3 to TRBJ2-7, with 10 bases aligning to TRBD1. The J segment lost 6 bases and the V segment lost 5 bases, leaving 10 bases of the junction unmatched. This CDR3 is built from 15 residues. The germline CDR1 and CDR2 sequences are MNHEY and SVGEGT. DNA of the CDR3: TGTGCCAGCAGTCGTAGGACAGGGGGAACAGGCGAGCAGTACGTC. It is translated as CASSRRTGGTGEQYV.

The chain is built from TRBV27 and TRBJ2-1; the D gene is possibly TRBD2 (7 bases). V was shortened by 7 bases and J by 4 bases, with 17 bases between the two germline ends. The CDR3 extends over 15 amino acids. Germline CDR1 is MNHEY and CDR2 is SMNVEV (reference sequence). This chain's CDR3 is CASNRAGAIYNEQFF. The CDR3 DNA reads TGTGCCAGCAACCGGGCGGGGGCCATATACAATGAGCAGTTCTTC.

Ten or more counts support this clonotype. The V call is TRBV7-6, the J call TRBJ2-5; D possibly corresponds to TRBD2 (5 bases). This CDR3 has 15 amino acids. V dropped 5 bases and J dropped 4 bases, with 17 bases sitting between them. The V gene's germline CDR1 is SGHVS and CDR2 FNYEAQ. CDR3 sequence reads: CASSQLNLRGETQYF. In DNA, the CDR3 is TGTGCCAGCAGCCAGTTGAACCTCCGGGGAGAGACCCAGTACTTC.

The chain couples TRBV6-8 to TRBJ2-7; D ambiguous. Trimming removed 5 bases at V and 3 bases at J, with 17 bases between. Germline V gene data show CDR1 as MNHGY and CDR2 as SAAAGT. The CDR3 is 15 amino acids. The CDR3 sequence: CASSPDRDTLYEQYV. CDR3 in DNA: TGTGCCAGCAGTCCTGACCGTGACACACTCTACGAGCAGTACGTC.

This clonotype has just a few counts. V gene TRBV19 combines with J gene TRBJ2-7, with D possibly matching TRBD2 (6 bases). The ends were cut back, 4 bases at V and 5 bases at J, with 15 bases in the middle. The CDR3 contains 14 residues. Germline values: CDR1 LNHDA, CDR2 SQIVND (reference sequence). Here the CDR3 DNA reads TGTGCCAGTAGTAGCGGGACGAGTATGCACGAGCAGTACTTC. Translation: CASSSGTSMHEQYF.

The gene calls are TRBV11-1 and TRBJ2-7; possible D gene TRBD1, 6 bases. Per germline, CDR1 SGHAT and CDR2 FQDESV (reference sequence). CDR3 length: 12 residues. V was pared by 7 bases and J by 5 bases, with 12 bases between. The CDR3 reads CASNIQGHEQYV. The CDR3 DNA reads TGTGCCAGCAACATACAGGGTCACGAGCAGTACGTC.

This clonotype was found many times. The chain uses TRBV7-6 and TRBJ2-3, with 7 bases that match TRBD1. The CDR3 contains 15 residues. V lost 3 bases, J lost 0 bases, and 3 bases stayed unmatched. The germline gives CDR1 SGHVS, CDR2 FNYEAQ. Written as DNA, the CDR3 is TGTGCCAGCAGCTTCACAGGGGCAAGCACAGATACGCAGTATTTT. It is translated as CASSFTGASTDTQYF.

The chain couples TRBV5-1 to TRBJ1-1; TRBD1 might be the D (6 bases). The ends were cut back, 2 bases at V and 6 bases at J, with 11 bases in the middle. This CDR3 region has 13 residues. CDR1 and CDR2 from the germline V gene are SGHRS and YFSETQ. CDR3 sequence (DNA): TGCGCCAGCAGCTTCAGGGAGGGGGCTGAAGCTTTCTTT. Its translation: CASSFREGAEAFF.

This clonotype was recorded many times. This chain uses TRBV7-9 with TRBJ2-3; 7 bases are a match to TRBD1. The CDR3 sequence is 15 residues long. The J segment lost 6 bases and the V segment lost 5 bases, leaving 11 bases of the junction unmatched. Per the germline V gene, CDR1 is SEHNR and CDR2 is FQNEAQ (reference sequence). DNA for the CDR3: TGTGCCAGCAGCGGGGAGACAGGGCCCTTGGATACGCAGTATTTT. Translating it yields CASSGETGPLDTQYF.

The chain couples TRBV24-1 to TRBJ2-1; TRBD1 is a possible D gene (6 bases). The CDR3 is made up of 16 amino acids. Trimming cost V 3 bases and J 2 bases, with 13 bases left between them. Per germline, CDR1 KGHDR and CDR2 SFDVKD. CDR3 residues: CATSDPRTDAYNEQFF. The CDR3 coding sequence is TGTGCCACCAGTGATCCCCGGACAGATGCCTACAATGAGCAGTTCTTC.

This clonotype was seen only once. The CDR3 is CASSAGGATRADTQYF. The CDR3 region has the DNA TGTGCCAGCAGCGCAGGGGGAGCCACACGCGCAGATACGCAGTATTTT. The V call is TRBV9, the J call TRBJ2-3, with 7 bases matching TRBD1. The CDR3 is 16 amino acids. The trim removed 3 bases at V and 4 bases at J, leaving 11 bases unmatched. Germline V CDR1 and CDR2: SGDLS, YYNGEE.

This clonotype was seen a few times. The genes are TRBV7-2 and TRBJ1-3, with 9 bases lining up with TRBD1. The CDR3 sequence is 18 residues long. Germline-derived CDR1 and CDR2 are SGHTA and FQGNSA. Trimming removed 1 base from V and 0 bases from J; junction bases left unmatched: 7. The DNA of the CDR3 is TGTGCCAGCAGCTTAGTAACAGGGGGCATGGGCTCTGGAAACACCATATATTTT. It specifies CASSLVTGGMGSGNTIYF.

CDR3: CASSSGQGSSYEQYV. CDR3 nucleotides: TGTGCCAGCAGTTCCGGACAGGGGAGCTCCTACGAGCAGTACGTC. The gene calls are TRBV28 and TRBJ2-7, with 9 bases aligning to TRBD1. Per the germline V gene, CDR1 is MDHEN and CDR2 is SYDVKM. The CDR3 runs to 15 residues. Unmatched junction bases numbered 4, after V lost 4 bases and J lost 0 bases.